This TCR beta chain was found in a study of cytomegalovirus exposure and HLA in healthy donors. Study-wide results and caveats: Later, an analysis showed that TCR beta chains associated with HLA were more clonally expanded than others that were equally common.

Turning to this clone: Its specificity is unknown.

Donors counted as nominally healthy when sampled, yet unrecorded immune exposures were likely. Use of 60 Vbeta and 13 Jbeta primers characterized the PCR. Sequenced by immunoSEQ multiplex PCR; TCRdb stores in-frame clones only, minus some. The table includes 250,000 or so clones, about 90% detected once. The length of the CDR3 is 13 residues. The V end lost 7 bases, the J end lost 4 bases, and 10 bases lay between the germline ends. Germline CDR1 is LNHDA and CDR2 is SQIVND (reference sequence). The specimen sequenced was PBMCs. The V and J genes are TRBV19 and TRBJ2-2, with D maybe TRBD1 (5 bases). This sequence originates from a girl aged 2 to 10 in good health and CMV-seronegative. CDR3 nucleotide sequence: TGTGCCAGTACTGACAGTTCCACCGGGGAGCTGTTTTTT. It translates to CASTDSSTGELFF.